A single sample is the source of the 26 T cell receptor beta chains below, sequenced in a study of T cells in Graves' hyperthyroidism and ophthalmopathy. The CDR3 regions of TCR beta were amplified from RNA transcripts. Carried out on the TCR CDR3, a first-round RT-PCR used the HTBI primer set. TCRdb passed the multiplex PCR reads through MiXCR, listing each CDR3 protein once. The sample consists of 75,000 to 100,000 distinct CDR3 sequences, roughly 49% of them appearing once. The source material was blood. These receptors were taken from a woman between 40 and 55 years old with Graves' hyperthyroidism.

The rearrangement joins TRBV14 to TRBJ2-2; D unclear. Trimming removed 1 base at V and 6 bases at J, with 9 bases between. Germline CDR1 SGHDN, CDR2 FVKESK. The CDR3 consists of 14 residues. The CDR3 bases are TGTGCCAGCAGCCAAGTCGGGCACGCCGGGGAGCTGTTTTTT. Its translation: CASSQVGHAGELFF.

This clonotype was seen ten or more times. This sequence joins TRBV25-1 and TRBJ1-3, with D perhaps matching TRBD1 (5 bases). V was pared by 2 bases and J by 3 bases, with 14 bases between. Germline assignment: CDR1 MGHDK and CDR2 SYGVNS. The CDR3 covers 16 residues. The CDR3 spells CASSEGAWVFGNTIYF. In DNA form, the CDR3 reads TGTGCCAGCAGTGAAGGGGCGTGGGTGTTTGGAAACACCATATATTTT.

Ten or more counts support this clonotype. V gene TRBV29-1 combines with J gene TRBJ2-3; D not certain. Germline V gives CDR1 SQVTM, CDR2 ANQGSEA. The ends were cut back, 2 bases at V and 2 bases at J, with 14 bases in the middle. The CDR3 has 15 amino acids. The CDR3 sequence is CSVEKGDGPTDTQYF. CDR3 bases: TGCAGCGTTGAAAAAGGAGACGGTCCCACAGATACGCAGTATTTT.

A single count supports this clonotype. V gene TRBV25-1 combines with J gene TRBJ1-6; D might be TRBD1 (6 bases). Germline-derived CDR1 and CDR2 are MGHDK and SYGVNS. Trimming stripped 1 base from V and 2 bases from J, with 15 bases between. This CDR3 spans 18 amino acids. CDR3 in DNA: TGTGCCAGCAGTGAATCCCTCGGGGGGGGCGCCTATAATTCACCCCTCCACTTT. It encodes CASSESLGGGAYNSPLHF.

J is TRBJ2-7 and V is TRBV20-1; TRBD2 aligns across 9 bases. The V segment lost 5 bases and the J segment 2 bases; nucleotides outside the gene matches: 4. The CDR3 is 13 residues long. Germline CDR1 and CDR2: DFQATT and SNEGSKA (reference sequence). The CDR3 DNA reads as TGCAGTGCTCCCGGGACTAGCCCCTACGAGCAGTACTTC. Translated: CSAPGTSPYEQYF.

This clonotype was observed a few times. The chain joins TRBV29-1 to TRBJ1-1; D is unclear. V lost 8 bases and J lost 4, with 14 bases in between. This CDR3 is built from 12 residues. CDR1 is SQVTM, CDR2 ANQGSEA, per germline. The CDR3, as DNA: TGCAGCCTCAGTTGGAAGGGCACTGAAGCTTTCTTT. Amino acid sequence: CSLSWKGTEAFF.

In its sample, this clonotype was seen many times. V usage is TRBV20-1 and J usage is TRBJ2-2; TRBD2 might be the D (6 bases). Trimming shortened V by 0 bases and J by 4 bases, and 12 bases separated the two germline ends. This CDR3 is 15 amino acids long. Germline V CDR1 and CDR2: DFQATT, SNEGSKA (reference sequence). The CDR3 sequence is CSARDVAGSTGELFF. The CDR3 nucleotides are TGCAGTGCTAGAGATGTGGCGGGAAGCACCGGGGAGCTGTTTTTT.

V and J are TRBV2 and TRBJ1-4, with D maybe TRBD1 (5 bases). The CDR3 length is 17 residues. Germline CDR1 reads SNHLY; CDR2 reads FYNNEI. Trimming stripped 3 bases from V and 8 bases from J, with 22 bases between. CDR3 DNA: TGTGCCAGCAGTGACCGGGGGACGGTCACCGGGGAGGAAAAACTGTTTTTT. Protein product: CASSDRGTVTGEEKLFF.

The chain's CDR3 is CSVSTSGSYEQYF. The CDR3 coding sequence is TGCAGCGTTTCGACTAGCGGCTCCTACGAGCAGTACTTC. The V and J genes are TRBV29-1 and TRBJ2-7; 9 bases are a match to TRBD2. Germline CDR1 SQVTM, CDR2 ANQGSEA. Trimming cost V 5 bases and J 0 bases; bases outside gene matches: 2. The CDR3 sequence is 13 residues long.

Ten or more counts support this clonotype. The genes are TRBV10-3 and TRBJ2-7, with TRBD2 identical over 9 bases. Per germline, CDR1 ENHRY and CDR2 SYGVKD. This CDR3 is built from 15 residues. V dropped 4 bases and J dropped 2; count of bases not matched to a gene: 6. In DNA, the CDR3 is TGTGCCATCAGTGTTCCTAGCGGGACAACCTACGAGCAGTACTTC. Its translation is CAISVPSGTTYEQYF.

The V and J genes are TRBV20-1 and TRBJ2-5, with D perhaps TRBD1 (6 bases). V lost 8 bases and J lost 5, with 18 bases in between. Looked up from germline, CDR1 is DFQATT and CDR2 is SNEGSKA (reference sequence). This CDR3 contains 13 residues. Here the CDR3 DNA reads TGCAGTCCCACTCAGGGGCCGCGGGAGACCCAGTACTTC. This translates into CSPTQGPRETQYF.

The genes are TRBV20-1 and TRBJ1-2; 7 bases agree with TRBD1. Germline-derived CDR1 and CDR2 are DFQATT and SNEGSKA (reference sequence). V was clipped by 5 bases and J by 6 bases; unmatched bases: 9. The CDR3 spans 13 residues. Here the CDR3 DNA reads TGCAGTGCTTCCCGGGACAGCTATAATGGCTACACCTTC. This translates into CSASRDSYNGYTF.

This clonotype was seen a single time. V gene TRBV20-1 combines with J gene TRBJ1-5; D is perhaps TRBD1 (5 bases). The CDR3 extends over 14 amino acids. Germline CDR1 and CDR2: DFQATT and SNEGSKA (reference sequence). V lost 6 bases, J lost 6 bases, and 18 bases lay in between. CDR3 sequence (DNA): TGCAGTGCGCGACCCAAAGGGGTGATTCAGCCCCAGCATTTT. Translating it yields CSARPKGVIQPQHF.

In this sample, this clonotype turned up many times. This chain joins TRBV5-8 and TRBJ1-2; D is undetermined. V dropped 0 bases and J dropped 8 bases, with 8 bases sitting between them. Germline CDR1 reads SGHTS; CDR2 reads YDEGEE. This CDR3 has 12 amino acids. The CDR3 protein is CASSLAGKGYTF. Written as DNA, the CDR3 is TGTGCCAGCAGCTTGGCTGGGAAAGGCTACACCTTC.

CDR3 amino acids: CASSLETGVNGYTF. The CDR3 DNA is TGTGCCAGCAGCTTAGAGACAGGGGTAAATGGCTACACCTTC. The chain employs TRBV7-2 and TRBJ1-2; 8 bases fit TRBD1. Germline lookup yields CDR1 SGHTA and CDR2 FQGNSA. The V gene end was trimmed by 1 base and the J gene end by 6 bases; junction bases not matched to a gene: 4. This CDR3 comprises 14 residues.

CDR3 sequence (DNA): TGTGCCAGCAGCGCCGGGACAGGGGAAGAGACCCAGTACTTC. It yields the protein CASSAGTGEETQYF. V gene TRBV9 combines with J gene TRBJ2-5; 10 bases agree with TRBD1. This CDR3 has 14 residues. Germline lookup yields CDR1 SGDLS and CDR2 YYNGEE. After removal of 3 bases from V and 3 bases from J, the junction contained 2 bases not matched to a gene.

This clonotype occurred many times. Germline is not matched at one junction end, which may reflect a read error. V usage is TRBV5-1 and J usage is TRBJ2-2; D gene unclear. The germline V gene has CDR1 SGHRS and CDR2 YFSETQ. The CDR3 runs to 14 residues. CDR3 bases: TGTGCCAGCAGCTTAGACTCCAACACCGGGGAGCTGTTTTTT. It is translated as CASSLDSNTGELFF.

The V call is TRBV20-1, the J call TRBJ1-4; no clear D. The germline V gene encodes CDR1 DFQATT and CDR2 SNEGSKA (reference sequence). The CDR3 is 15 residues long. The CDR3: CSVEGLAGTNEKLFF. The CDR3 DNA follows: TGCAGCGTTGAAGGACTAGCGGGCACTAATGAAAAACTGTTTTTT.

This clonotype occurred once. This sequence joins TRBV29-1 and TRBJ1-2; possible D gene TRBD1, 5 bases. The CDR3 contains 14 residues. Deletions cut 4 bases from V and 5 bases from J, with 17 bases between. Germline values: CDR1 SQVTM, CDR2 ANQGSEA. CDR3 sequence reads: CSVAGAGTAYGYTF. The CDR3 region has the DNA TGCAGCGTTGCCGGAGCAGGGACTGCGTATGGCTACACCTTC.

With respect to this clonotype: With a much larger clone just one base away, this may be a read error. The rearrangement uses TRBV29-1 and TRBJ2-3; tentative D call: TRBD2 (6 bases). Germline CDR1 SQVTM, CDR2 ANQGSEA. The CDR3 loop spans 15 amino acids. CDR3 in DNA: TGCAACGTTGAAACCCTAGCGTCTAGCACAGATACGCAGTATTTT. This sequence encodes CNVETLASSTDTQYF.

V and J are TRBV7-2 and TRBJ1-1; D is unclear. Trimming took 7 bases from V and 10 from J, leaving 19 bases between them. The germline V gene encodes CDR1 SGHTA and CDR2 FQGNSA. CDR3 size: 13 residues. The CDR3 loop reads CASNVQLNTVAFF. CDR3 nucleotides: TGTGCCAGCAACGTACAGCTGAACACCGTAGCTTTCTTT.

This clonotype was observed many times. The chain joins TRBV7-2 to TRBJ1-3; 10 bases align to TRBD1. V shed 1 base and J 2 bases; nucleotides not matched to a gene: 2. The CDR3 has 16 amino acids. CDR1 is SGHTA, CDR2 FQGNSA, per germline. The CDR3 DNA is TGTGCCAGCAGCTTAGGAGGGACAGGGGCTGGAAACACCATATATTTT. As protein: CASSLGGTGAGNTIYF.

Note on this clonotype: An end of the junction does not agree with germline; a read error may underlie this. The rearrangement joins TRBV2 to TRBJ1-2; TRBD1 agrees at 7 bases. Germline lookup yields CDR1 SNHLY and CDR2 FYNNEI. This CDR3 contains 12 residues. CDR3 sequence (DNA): TGTGTCAGCAGGACGACAGGGTATGGCTACACCTTC. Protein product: CVSRTTGYGYTF.

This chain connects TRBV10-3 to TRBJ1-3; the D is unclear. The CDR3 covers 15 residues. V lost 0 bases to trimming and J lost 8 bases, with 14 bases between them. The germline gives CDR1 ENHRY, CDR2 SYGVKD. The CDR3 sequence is CAISESTSGRDTIYF. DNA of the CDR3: TGTGCCATCAGTGAGTCGACTAGCGGGAGGGACACCATATATTTT.

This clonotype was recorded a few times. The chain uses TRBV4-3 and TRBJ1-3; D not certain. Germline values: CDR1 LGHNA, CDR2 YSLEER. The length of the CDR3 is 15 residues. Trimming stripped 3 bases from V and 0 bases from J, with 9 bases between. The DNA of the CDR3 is TGCGCCAGCAGCCAGCACGCAAACTCTGGAAACACCATATATTTT. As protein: CASSQHANSGNTIYF.

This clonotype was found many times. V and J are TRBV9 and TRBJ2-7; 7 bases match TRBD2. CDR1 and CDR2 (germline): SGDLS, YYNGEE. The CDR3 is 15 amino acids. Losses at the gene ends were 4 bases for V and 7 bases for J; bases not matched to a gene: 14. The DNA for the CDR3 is TGTGCCAGCAGCACCTCTAGCGGTGGGGATTTTGAGCAGTACTTC. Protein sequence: CASSTSSGGDFEQYF.